This T cell receptor beta chain appears in the sequencing data of a study of blood T cell repertoires in COVID-19. It was during active infection that Seattle patients were enrolled and then longitudinally followed. This table comes from immunoSEQ multiplex PCR, and its TCRdb copy is limited to in-frame clones, with some not included. The sample contains about 410,000 clones, about nine tenths of which appear only once. Trimming cost V 7 bases and J 5 bases, with 16 bases left between them. Germline V gives CDR1 MNHEY, CDR2 SMNVEV (reference sequence). This CDR3 has 14 amino acids. This clonotype was obtained from a woman aged 40 to 50 with COVID-19, enrolled during active disease. Input material: peripheral blood. The chain carries TRBV27 and TRBJ2-3; D is undetermined. Here the CDR3 reads CASNYEGTRDTQYF. For the CDR3, the DNA is TGTGCCAGCAACTATGAAGGAACCAGAGATACGCAGTATTTT.